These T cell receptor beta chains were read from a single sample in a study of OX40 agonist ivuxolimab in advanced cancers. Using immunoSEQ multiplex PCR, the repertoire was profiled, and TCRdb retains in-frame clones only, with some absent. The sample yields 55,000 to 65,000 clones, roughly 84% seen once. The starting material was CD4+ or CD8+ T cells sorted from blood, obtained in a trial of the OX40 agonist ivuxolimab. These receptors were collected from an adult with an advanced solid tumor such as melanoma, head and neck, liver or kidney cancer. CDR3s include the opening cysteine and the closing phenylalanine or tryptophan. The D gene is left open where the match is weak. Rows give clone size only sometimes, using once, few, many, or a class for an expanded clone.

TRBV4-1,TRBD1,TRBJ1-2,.,TGCGCCAGCAGCCTCGGGACAGTAGGCTATGGCTACACCTTC,CASSLGTVGYGYTF
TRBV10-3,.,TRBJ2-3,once,TGTGCCATCAGTGAAGAAGGGAGTCGGATTAGCACAGATACGCAGTATTTT,CAISEEGSRISTDTQYF
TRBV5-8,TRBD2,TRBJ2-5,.,TGTGCCAGCAGCTCGAGACTAGCCGGAGAAGAGACCCAGTACTTC,CASSSRLAGEETQYF
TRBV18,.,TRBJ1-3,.,TGTGCCAGCTCACCTTTAGGGAGAGCCTCTGGAAACACCATATATTTT,CASSPLGRASGNTIYF
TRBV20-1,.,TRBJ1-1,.,TGCAGTGCTAGTTTGAACACTGAAGCTTTCTTT,CSASLNTEAFF
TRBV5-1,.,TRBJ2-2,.,TGCGCCAGCAGCTTACCGGGAGCGAACACCGGGGAGCTGTTTTTT,CASSLPGANTGELFF
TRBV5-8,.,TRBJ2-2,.,TGTGCCAGCAGTCGGACGGGGAACACCGGGGAGCTGTTTTTT,CASSRTGNTGELFF
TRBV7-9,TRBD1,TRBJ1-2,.,TGTGCCAGCAGCTCAGGGACAGGGGGGACCTATGGCTACACCTTC,CASSSGTGGTYGYTF
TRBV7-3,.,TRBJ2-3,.,TGTGCCAGCAGCTTAACGGGGGCTAGTTCCACAGATACGCAGTATTTT,CASSLTGASSTDTQYF
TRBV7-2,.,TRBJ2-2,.,TGTGCCAGCAGCTTAGTGGGACTCACCGGGGAGCTGTTTTTT,CASSLVGLTGELFF
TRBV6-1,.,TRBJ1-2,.,TGTGCCAGCAGTGAAACGGATGGTGGTGGCTACACCTTC,CASSETDGGGYTF
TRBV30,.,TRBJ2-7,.,TGTGCCTGGAGTCCGACCCTCTACGAGCAGTACTTC,CAWSPTLYEQYF
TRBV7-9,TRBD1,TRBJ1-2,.,TGTGCCAGCAGCCCCTGGGGACAGGGGTCCTATGGCTACACCTTC,CASSPWGQGSYGYTF
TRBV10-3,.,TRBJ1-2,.,TGTGCCATCAGGCCGGACAGAAATAACTATGGCTACACCTTC,CAIRPDRNNYGYTF
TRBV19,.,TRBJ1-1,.,TGTGCCAGCCGACTAGTGGGCGGGAACACTGAAGCTTTCTTT,CASRLVGGNTEAFF
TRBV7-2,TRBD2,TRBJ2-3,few,TGTGCCAGCAGCTTAGGTCGGGGGGGAGCAGATACGCAGTATTTT,CASSLGRGGADTQYF
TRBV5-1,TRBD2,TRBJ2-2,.,TGCGCCAGCACCCTCTTGGCTAGCGGGGGCCTAAACACCGGGGAGCTGTTTTTT,CASTLLASGGLNTGELFF
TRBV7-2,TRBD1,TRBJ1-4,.,TGTGCCAGCAGCTTGACAGGGAGGAATGAAAAACTGTTTTTT,CASSLTGRNEKLFF
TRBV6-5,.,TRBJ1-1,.,TGTGCCAGCAGCCTCGGGAGGGAGAGATTTACTGAAGCTTTCTTT,CASSLGRERFTEAFF
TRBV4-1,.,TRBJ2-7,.,TGCGCCAGCAGCCAACCAGGGTCCTACGAGCAGTACTTC,CASSQPGSYEQYF